Below, 23 T cell receptor beta chains from the same sample are listed, as sequenced in a study of T cells after posttransplantation cyclophosphamide. Cells defined as naive were viable CD3+CD4+ or CD3+CD8+ and CCR7+CD45RA+CD45RO-CD95-CD27+CD28+. TCRdb's copy holds only in-frame clones and misses some; the assay was immunoSEQ multiplex PCR. The repertoire includes 10,000 or so clones, 95% to 98% of them detected once, and 0.25% sits in the top ten. Sequences were obtained from naive CD4+ T cells sorted from PBMCs. Every receptor here comes from a woman aged 55-70 years in good health, CMV-negative, and a related stem cell transplant donor.

This sequence joins TRBV7-3 and TRBJ2-3, with 8 bases fitting TRBD1. J was trimmed by 1 base and V by 0 bases; bases with no gene match: 3. This CDR3 is 16 amino acids long. Germline V gene lookup returns CDR1 SGHTA and CDR2 FQGTGA. CDR3 nucleotide sequence: TGTGCCAGCAGCTTAACGGGGGGACAGGGCACAGATACGCAGTATTTT. Its translation is CASSLTGGQGTDTQYF.

The chain combines TRBV9 with TRBJ2-3, with TRBD2 matching 9 bases. Germline V gives CDR1 SGDLS, CDR2 YYNGEE. The CDR3 is 16 amino acids. V shed 3 bases and J 0 bases; nucleotides not matched to a gene: 5. CDR3 loop: CASSGSGGKSTDTQYF. In nucleotides, the CDR3 is TGTGCCAGCAGCGGTAGCGGGGGAAAAAGCACAGATACGCAGTATTTT.

The count of this clone is one. The gene calls are TRBV6-5 and TRBJ1-5; a possible D gene is TRBD1 (5 bases). From germline, CDR1 is MNHEY and CDR2 SVGAGI. The CDR3 loop spans 15 amino acids. The V end lost 6 bases, the J end lost 2 bases, and 14 bases lay between the germline ends. CDR3: CASSPAGGGNQPQHF. In DNA, the CDR3 is TGTGCCAGCAGCCCGGCCGGGGGGGGCAATCAGCCCCAGCATTTT.

The chain couples TRBV5-4 to TRBJ2-1; 7 positions agree with TRBD1. The V and J ends lost 5 bases and 6 bases, in that order; junction bases with no gene match: 8. CDR3 length: 14 amino acids. The germline CDR1 and CDR2 sequences are SGHNT and YYREEE (reference sequence). The CDR3, as DNA: TGTGCCAGCAGTCCCAAGACAGGGATCAATGAGCAGTTCTTC. It is translated as CASSPKTGINEQFF.

This clone was observed once. The gene calls are TRBV5-4 and TRBJ1-2, with 8 bases identical to TRBD1. CDR3 length: 14 residues. V gave up 1 base and J gave up 4 bases; unmatched junction bases: 3. Germline CDR1 reads SGHNT; CDR2 reads YYREEE (reference sequence). CDR3 in DNA: TGTGCCAGCAGCTTGACCGGGACAGGCTATGGCTACACCTTC. Its translation is CASSLTGTGYGYTF.

The rearrangement uses TRBV4-3 and TRBJ1-2, with D uncertain. The CDR3 has 14 residues. Germline V gives CDR1 LGHNA, CDR2 YSLEER. V was cut by 1 base and J by 0 bases, with 6 bases left in between. The CDR3 bases are TGCGCCAGCAGCCAAGTTCTATCTAACTATGGCTACACCTTC. Its translation: CASSQVLSNYGYTF.

The chain uses TRBV9 and TRBJ2-6; D is possibly TRBD1 (5 bases). Per the germline V gene, CDR1 is SGDLS and CDR2 is YYNGEE. CDR3 size: 18 residues. V lost 3 bases and J 4 bases, leaving 20 bases between the germline ends. This CDR3 reads CASSATSGRVRGANVLTF. The CDR3 coding sequence is TGTGCCAGCAGCGCCACTTCCGGCAGGGTGAGGGGGGCCAACGTCCTGACTTTC. The complete variable domain, with remaining parts taken from reference TRBV9 and TRBJ2-6, reads DSGVTQTPKHLITATGQRVTLRCSPRSGDLSVYWYQQSLDQGLQFLIQYYNGEERAKGNILERFSAQQFPDLHSELNLSSLELGDSALYFCASSATSGRVRGANVLTFGAGSRLTVL.

The chain couples TRBV6-5 to TRBJ1-1, with 8 bases lining up with TRBD1. V gave up 6 bases and J gave up 6 bases; unmatched junction bases: 6. CDR1 MNHEY and CDR2 SVGAGI come from the germline V gene. CDR3 size: 13 residues. CDR3 in amino acids: CASSWRQGSEAFF. CDR3 coding DNA: TGTGCCAGCAGCTGGAGACAGGGGTCTGAAGCTTTCTTT.

The genes are TRBV5-6 and TRBJ2-7; TRBD1 is a possible D gene (5 bases). Germline loops: CDR1 SGHDT, CDR2 YYEEEE. The CDR3 loop spans 17 amino acids. V was cut by 4 bases and J by 3 bases, with 23 bases left in between. As DNA, the CDR3 is TGTGCCAGCAGCGGTTGGGCCAGGCATCAAAGGGGCTACGAGCAGTACTTC. It encodes CASSGWARHQRGYEQYF.

The rearrangement links TRBV7-3 to TRBJ2-1, with 7 bases matching TRBD1. This CDR3 contains 15 residues. Trimming cost V 5 bases and J 12 bases; bases outside gene matches: 16. Germline V gene lookup returns CDR1 SGHTA and CDR2 FQGTGA. This CDR3 is CASSPLPGGTDRQFF. The CDR3 DNA is TGTGCCAGCAGCCCCCTACCGGGTGGGACAGACCGGCAGTTCTTC.

V usage is TRBV9 and J usage is TRBJ2-3, with D perhaps matching TRBD2 (7 bases). CDR3 length equals 13 residues. The germline V gene has CDR1 SGDLS and CDR2 YYNGEE. Trimming removed 7 bases from V and 2 bases from J, with 11 bases in between. CDR3 amino acids: CASAGAPTDTQYF. The CDR3, as DNA: TGTGCCAGCGCGGGGGCCCCCACAGATACGCAGTATTTT. Full variable domain (missing parts from reference TRBV9 and TRBJ2-3): DSGVTQTPKHLITATGQRVTLRCSPRSGDLSVYWYQQSLDQGLQFLIQYYNGEERAKGNILERFSAQQFPDLHSELNLSSLELGDSALYFCASAGAPTDTQYFGPGTRLTVL.

The J gene is TRBJ2-5, the V gene TRBV5-4; tentative D call: TRBD1 (7 bases). CDR1 SGHNT and CDR2 YYREEE come from the germline V gene (reference sequence). This CDR3 contains 14 residues. The germline V and J ends were trimmed by 1 base and 4 bases, with 11 bases remaining between them. The DNA for the CDR3 is TGTGCCAGCAGCTTGCTGCAGGGGGGAGAGACCCAGTACTTC. Its translation is CASSLLQGGETQYF.

V gene TRBV27 combines with J gene TRBJ1-2, with TRBD1 matching over 11 bases. CDR3 length: 16 amino acids. Germline assignment: CDR1 MNHEY and CDR2 SMNVEV (reference sequence). V dropped 3 bases and J dropped 2; count of bases not matched to a gene: 5. The CDR3 protein is CASSFLGQGANYGYTF. The CDR3 bases are TGTGCCAGCAGTTTCCTAGGACAGGGGGCCAACTATGGCTACACCTTC.

This chain connects TRBV19 to TRBJ1-2, with 9 bases aligning to TRBD1. Germline assignment: CDR1 LNHDA and CDR2 SQIVND (reference sequence). The CDR3 is 14 residues long. J was trimmed by 3 bases and V by 3 bases; bases with no gene match: 2. The CDR3 region has the DNA TGTGCCAGTAGTATTAACAGGGGGCACTATGGCTACACCTTC. Translation gives CASSINRGHYGYTF.

The chain employs TRBV30 and TRBJ2-3; weak D call: TRBD2 (6 bases). Trimming removed 2 bases at V and 2 bases at J, with 11 bases between. This CDR3 spans 14 amino acids. The germline CDR1 and CDR2 sequences are GTSNPN and SVGIG (reference sequence). The CDR3 DNA reads as TGTGCCTGGAGTCCCGGGACTCTCACAGATACGCAGTATTTT. Translating it yields CAWSPGTLTDTQYF. Using reference TRBV30 and TRBJ2-3 for the parts outside the CDR3, the full variable domain is SQTIHQWPATLVQPVGSPLSLECTVEGTSNPNLYWYRQAAGRGLQLLFYSVGIGQISSEVPQNLSASRPQDRQFILSSKKLLLSDSGFYLCAWSPGTLTDTQYFGPGTRLTVL.

This rearrangement joins TRBV14 to TRBJ2-2; 10 nucleotides align to TRBD1. The CDR3 extends over 16 amino acids. V was pared by 6 bases and J by 4 bases, with 8 bases of the junction left unmatched. Germline V lookup: CDR1 SGHDN, CDR2 FVKESK. The DNA of the CDR3 is TGTGCCAGCAGGGCAAGGGACAGGGGTTTCACCGGGGAGCTGTTTTTT. Amino acid sequence: CASRARDRGFTGELFF.

The gene calls are TRBV7-2 and TRBJ2-1; 10 bases agree with TRBD2. Germline assignment: CDR1 SGHTA and CDR2 FQGNSA. Losses at the gene ends were 1 base for V and 4 bases for J; bases not matched to a gene: 4. This CDR3 is built from 16 residues. The CDR3 is CASSLGSGRTYNEQFF. The CDR3 bases are TGTGCCAGCAGCTTAGGTAGCGGGAGGACATACAATGAGCAGTTCTTC.

The chain couples TRBV7-3 to TRBJ2-6, with D possibly TRBD2 on 6 matching bases. Trimming pared 1 base from V and 2 bases from J, leaving 9 bases between. Germline V gene lookup returns CDR1 SGHTA and CDR2 FQGTGA. The length of the CDR3 is 16 residues. CDR3 bases: TGTGCCAGCAGCTTAAGCGGAGGGGCTGGGGCCAACGTCCTGACTTTC. This codes for CASSLSGGAGANVLTF.

The chain combines TRBV19 with TRBJ2-5; D unresolved. Germline CDR1 reads LNHDA; CDR2 reads SQIVND (reference sequence). This CDR3 is built from 13 residues. V was pared by 4 bases and J by 5 bases, with 11 bases between. CDR3 sequence: CASSTGLGETQYF. The CDR3 DNA sequence: TGTGCCAGTAGTACCGGGTTAGGCGAGACCCAGTACTTC.

The genes are TRBV23-1 and TRBJ2-1, with TRBD2 matching 8 bases. TRBV23-1 is an ORF, and what it does is uncertain. J lost 3 bases, V lost 4 bases, and 5 bases had no gene match. The CDR3 runs to 15 residues. In DNA, the CDR3 is TGCGCCAGCAGTCCCCGGGGGGGGCTCTACAATGAGCAGTTCTTC. The encoded protein is CASSPRGGLYNEQFF.

The chain has TRBV7-3 and TRBJ2-2; TRBD1 agrees at 9 bases. V gave up 4 bases and J gave up 6 bases; unmatched junction bases: 3. CDR1 SGHTA and CDR2 FQGTGA come from the germline V gene. The CDR3 loop spans 14 amino acids. The CDR3 coding sequence is TGTGCCAGCAGCTACGACAGGGGGGCCGGGGAGCTGTTTTTT. This encodes CASSYDRGAGELFF. Filled out from reference TRBV7-3 and TRBJ2-2, the complete variable domain reads GAGVSQTPSNKVTEKGKYVELRCDPISGHTALYWYRQSLGQGPEFLIYFQGTGAADDSGLPNDRFFAVRPEGSVSTLKIQRTERGDSAVYLCASSYDRGAGELFFGEGSRLTVL.

The chain has TRBV5-4 and TRBJ2-4; maybe TRBD1 (6 bases). Trimming removed 4 bases from V and 0 bases from J, with 14 bases in between. Germline V gives CDR1 SGHNT, CDR2 YYREEE (reference sequence). This CDR3 has 16 amino acids. The CDR3 spells CASSGLGASAKNIQYF. The CDR3 DNA follows: TGTGCCAGCAGCGGTCTGGGGGCCTCAGCCAAAAACATTCAGTACTTC. Together with reference TRBV5-4 and TRBJ2-4, the CDR3 gives the full variable domain: ETGVTQSPTHLIKTRGQQVTLRCSSQSGHNTVSWYQQALGQGPQFIFQYYREEENGRGNFPPRFSGLQFPNYSSELNVNALELDDSALYLCASSGLGASAKNIQYFGAGTRLSVL.

This sequence joins TRBV4-2 and TRBJ2-1; D unresolved. V shed 1 base and J shed 7 bases, with 11 bases lying between them. Germline V lookup: CDR1 LGHNA, CDR2 YNFKEQ. This CDR3 spans 14 amino acids. The CDR3 nucleotides are TGTGCCAGCAGCCAAGGAGCAGGCCAAAATGAGCAGTTCTTC. It encodes CASSQGAGQNEQFF.